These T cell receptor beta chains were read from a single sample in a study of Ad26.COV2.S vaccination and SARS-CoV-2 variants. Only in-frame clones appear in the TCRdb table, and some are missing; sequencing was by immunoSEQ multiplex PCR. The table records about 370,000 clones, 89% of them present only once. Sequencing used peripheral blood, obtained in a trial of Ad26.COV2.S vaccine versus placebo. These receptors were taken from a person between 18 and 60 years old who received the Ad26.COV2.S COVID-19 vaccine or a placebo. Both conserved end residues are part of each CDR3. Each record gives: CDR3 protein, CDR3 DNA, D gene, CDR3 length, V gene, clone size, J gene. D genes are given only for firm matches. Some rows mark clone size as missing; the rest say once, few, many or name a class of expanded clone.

CDR3: CASSVWGGLHEKLFF; DNA: TGTGCCAGCAGCGTTTGGGGGGGCCTCCATGAAAAACTGTTTTTT; D: .; length: 15; V: TRBV9; size: .; J: TRBJ1-4
CDR3: CASSSGGAGVGETQYF; DNA: TGTGCCAGCAGCTCGGGAGGAGCGGGAGTCGGAGAGACCCAGTACTTC; D: TRBD2; length: 16; V: TRBV5-4; size: once; J: TRBJ2-5
CDR3: CASREAGETQYF; DNA: TGTGCCAGCAGGGAGGCGGGAGAGACCCAGTACTTC; D: .; length: 12; V: TRBV11-2; size: .; J: TRBJ2-5
CDR3: CASSVGAGYTFYEQYF; DNA: TGTGCCAGCAGCGTGGGGGCAGGGTACACTTTCTACGAGCAGTACTTC; D: .; length: 16; V: TRBV9; size: .; J: TRBJ2-7
CDR3: CASSPGLARFYEQYF; DNA: TGTGCCAGCTCACCGGGACTAGCGAGATTCTACGAGCAGTACTTC; D: TRBD2; length: 15; V: TRBV18; size: .; J: TRBJ2-7
CDR3: CAISDNQPQHF; DNA: TGTGCCATCAGTGACAATCAGCCCCAGCATTTT; D: .; length: 11; V: TRBV10-3; size: .; J: TRBJ1-5
CDR3: CASSLGTGGLYEQYF; DNA: TGTGCCAGCAGCCTAGGGACAGGGGGCCTCTACGAGCAGTACTTC; D: TRBD1; length: 15; V: TRBV7-3; size: .; J: TRBJ2-7
CDR3: CASSSGGTGANVLTF; DNA: TGTGCCAGTAGTTCCGGGGGGACTGGGGCCAACGTCCTGACTTTC; D: TRBD2; length: 15; V: TRBV19; size: .; J: TRBJ2-6
CDR3: CASSQERGTNEKLFF; DNA: TGCGCCAGCAGCCAAGAAAGGGGAACTAATGAAAAACTGTTTTTT; D: .; length: 15; V: TRBV4-1; size: .; J: TRBJ1-4
CDR3: CASSRQGANYGYTF; DNA: TGTGCCAGCAGCCGACAGGGAGCTAACTATGGCTACACCTTC; D: TRBD1; length: 14; V: TRBV14; size: .; J: TRBJ1-2
CDR3: CASSHRGLAGNTGELFF; DNA: TGCGCCAGCAGCCATAGGGGACTAGCGGGAAACACCGGGGAGCTGTTTTTT; D: TRBD2; length: 17; V: TRBV4-1; size: .; J: TRBJ2-2
CDR3: CASRWNTGELFF; DNA: TGTGCCAGCAGATGGAACACCGGGGAGCTGTTTTTT; D: .; length: 12; V: TRBV7-9; size: .; J: TRBJ2-2
CDR3: CASSGGQGPAGSYNEQFF; DNA: TGTGCCAGCAGCGGTGGACAGGGGCCAGCTGGTTCCTACAATGAGCAGTTCTTC; D: TRBD1; length: 18; V: TRBV11-3; size: .; J: TRBJ2-1